Following are 27 T cell receptor beta chains from one sample sequenced in a study of PD-L1 blockade in urothelial cancer. This table comes from immunoSEQ multiplex PCR, and its TCRdb copy is limited to in-frame clones, with some not included. The repertoire includes about 40,000 clones, under 90% of them detected once, and less than 20% sits in the top ten. Material: PBMCs, obtained around atezolizumab (anti-PD-L1) treatment. These receptors were obtained from a man in his sixties with urothelial cancer.

The CDR3 nucleotides read TGTGCCAGTAGTATAGCGACTGTCACCGGGGAGCTGTTTTTT. Translation: CASSIATVTGELFF. This rearrangement joins TRBV19 to TRBJ2-2; D unresolved. This CDR3 has 14 residues. The germline V gene encodes CDR1 LNHDA and CDR2 SQIVND (reference sequence). Trimming cost V 1 base and J 4 bases, with 7 bases left between them.

As to this clone: One junction end disagrees with the germline gene, perhaps due to a read error. This chain joins TRBV2 and TRBJ1-1, with 7 positions matching TRBD1. Germline CDR1 reads SNHLY; CDR2 reads FYNNEI. The CDR3 runs 14 residues. CDR3 bases: TGTGCCAGTAGTGATACACAGGGGTACACTGAAGCTTTCTTT. Its translation is CASSDTQGYTEAFF.

This clone was observed a few times. V usage is TRBV10-1 and J usage is TRBJ2-7; 8 nucleotides line up with TRBD1. CDR1 is WNHNN and CDR2 is SYGVQD in the germline V gene (reference sequence). V gave up 1 base and J gave up 4 bases; unmatched junction bases: 6. CDR3 length: 15 amino acids. The CDR3 sequence: CASSEFGQGRYEQYF. Here the CDR3 DNA reads TGCGCCAGCAGTGAGTTCGGACAGGGCCGGTACGAGCAGTACTTC.

The V call is TRBV11-2, the J call TRBJ2-1; tentatively, D is TRBD1 (5 bases). Germline assignment: CDR1 SGHAT and CDR2 FQNNGV. This CDR3 spans 14 amino acids. V was cut by 1 base and J by 12 bases, with 16 bases left in between. The CDR3 loop reads CASSLVPAGYWQFF. DNA for the CDR3: TGTGCCAGCAGCTTAGTTCCGGCAGGGTATTGGCAGTTCTTC.

The rearrangement links TRBV7-2 to TRBJ2-4; 7 nucleotides agree with TRBD1. This CDR3 region has 14 residues. J gave up 7 bases and V 5 bases, and 8 bases lay outside the gene matches. The V gene's germline CDR1 is SGHTA and CDR2 FQGNSA. The CDR3 reads CASSPGQAGNIQYF. DNA for the CDR3: TGTGCCAGCAGCCCAGGACAGGCAGGGAACATTCAGTACTTC.

The chain combines TRBV30 with TRBJ1-4; tentatively, D is TRBD1 (6 bases). The CDR3 consists of 13 residues. The ends were cut back, 4 bases at V and 3 bases at J, with 9 bases in the middle. Germline-derived CDR1 and CDR2 are GTSNPN and SVGIG (reference sequence). CDR3 sequence (DNA): TGTGCCTGGAAACAGGGACCTAATGAAAAACTGTTTTTT. This gives the protein CAWKQGPNEKLFF.

The chain joins TRBV18 to TRBJ1-2, with a tentative D call TRBD1 (6 bases). Germline-derived CDR1 and CDR2 are KGHSH and LQKENI. Trimming left V 3 bases short and J 2 bases short, with 22 bases between. This CDR3 has 18 residues. The CDR3 DNA sequence: TGTGCCAGCTCACCTATCCTCAACCAGTTACAGGGAAACTATGGCTACACCTTC. Translating gives CASSPILNQLQGNYGYTF.

The chain links TRBV28 to TRBJ1-2; 7 bases are shared with TRBD1. From germline, CDR1 is MDHEN and CDR2 SYDVKM. The V and J ends lost 4 bases and 8 bases, in that order; junction bases with no gene match: 13. The CDR3 sequence is 15 residues long. The CDR3 loop is CASSSISGTVGGYTF. Written as DNA, the CDR3 is TGTGCCAGCAGTTCGATTTCCGGGACAGTGGGCGGCTACACCTTC.

This clone showed up just once. This chain links TRBV28 with TRBJ2-5; 15 bases agree with TRBD2. Germline V gene sequence: CDR1 MDHEN, CDR2 SYDVKM. This CDR3 spans 16 amino acids. Trimming at V came to 9 bases and at J to 5 bases, leaving 10 bases not matched to a gene. CDR3 sequence: CASKGLAGGGTETQYF. The CDR3 DNA follows: TGTGCCAGTAAGGGACTAGCGGGGGGCGGGACGGAGACCCAGTACTTC.

The CDR3 protein is CANRGREGYTF. The CDR3 bases are TGTGCCAACAGGGGTCGGGAAGGCTACACCTTC. The chain has TRBV28 and TRBJ1-2; 7 nucleotides match TRBD1. The CDR3 covers 11 residues. Germline trimming cut 10 bases from V and 8 bases from J; bases unmatched to any gene: 7. CDR1 and CDR2 from the germline V gene are MDHEN and SYDVKM.

Only one count was recorded for this clone. The genes are TRBV30 and TRBJ2-1; a weak D match, TRBD1 (5 bases). The CDR3 totals 12 residues. CDR1 GTSNPN and CDR2 SVGIG come from the germline V gene (reference sequence). V lost 2 bases, J lost 10 bases, and 12 bases lay in between. The CDR3 coding sequence is TGTGCCTGGAGTACAGGTTTCCCCGAGCAGTTCTTC. This encodes CAWSTGFPEQFF. Supplemented by reference TRBV30 and TRBJ2-1, the full variable domain reads SQTIHQWPATLVQPVGSPLSLECTVEGTSNPNLYWYRQAAGRGLQLLFYSVGIGQISSEVPQNLSASRPQDRQFILSSKKLLLSDSGFYLCAWSTGFPEQFFGPGTRLTVL.

V is TRBV15 and J is TRBJ2-3; D unresolved. Trimming took off 1 base at V and 1 base at J, with 12 bases between the two ends. Looked up from germline, CDR1 is LNHNV and CDR2 is YYDKDF (reference sequence). The CDR3 has 16 residues. The CDR3 bases are TGTGCCACCAGCAGAGTCGATCAGGTCGGCACAGATACGCAGTATTTT. This gives the protein CATSRVDQVGTDTQYF.

This chain uses TRBV2 with TRBJ2-2, with D maybe TRBD1 (6 bases). V was clipped by 7 bases and J by 6 bases, with 18 bases between them. From germline, CDR1 is SNHLY and CDR2 FYNNEI. This CDR3 spans 15 amino acids. In nucleotides, the CDR3 is TGTGCCAGCATTCGTTTCGAGGGGGTAGCCGGGGAGCTGTTTTTT. Translated, it gives CASIRFEGVAGELFF.

The J gene is TRBJ2-7, the V gene TRBV18; 8 nucleotides match TRBD1. With V trimmed by 0 bases and J by 2 bases, 9 bases remained unmatched. This CDR3 is built from 17 residues. CDR1 KGHSH and CDR2 LQKENI come from the germline V gene. CDR3 DNA: TGTGCCAGCTCACCACCGGGACAGGACGACGAGGCCTACGAGCAGTACTTC. Its protein is CASSPPGQDDEAYEQYF.

V and J are TRBV7-2 and TRBJ2-3; TRBD2 might be the D (5 bases). This CDR3 comprises 16 residues. The V gene's germline CDR1 is SGHTA and CDR2 FQGNSA. Deletions cut 5 bases from V and 0 bases from J, with 15 bases between. The DNA of the CDR3 is TGTGCCAGCAGCCCGGCTAATCCGGGGAGCACAGATACGCAGTATTTT. Translated: CASSPANPGSTDTQYF.

DNA for the CDR3: TGTGCCAGCAGGGGGCCCAACACTGAAGCTTTCTTT. This encodes CASRGPNTEAFF. This rearrangement joins TRBV28 to TRBJ1-1; D is possibly TRBD1 (5 bases). There are 12 residues in the CDR3. V lost 6 bases and J 2 bases, leaving 7 bases between the germline ends. CDR1 and CDR2 (germline): MDHEN, SYDVKM.

The chain couples TRBV9 to TRBJ1-4; 8 nucleotides line up with TRBD1. This CDR3 contains 17 residues. CDR1 and CDR2 (germline): SGDLS, YYNGEE. The V gene end was trimmed by 0 bases and the J gene end by 2 bases; junction bases not matched to a gene: 6. The CDR3 nucleotides read TGTGCCAGCAGCGTAGGTATCAGGGGGCCGACTAATGAAAAACTGTTTTTT. Translation: CASSVGIRGPTNEKLFF. Filled out from reference TRBV9 and TRBJ1-4, the complete variable domain reads DSGVTQTPKHLITATGQRVTLRCSPRSGDLSVYWYQQSLDQGLQFLIQYYNGEERAKGNILERFSAQQFPDLHSELNLSSLELGDSALYFCASSVGIRGPTNEKLFFGSGTQLSVL.

The chain couples TRBV28 to TRBJ1-1, with D tentatively TRBD1 (5 bases). Trimming cost V 7 bases and J 2 bases, with 14 bases left between them. CDR1 is MDHEN, CDR2 SYDVKM, per germline. The length of the CDR3 is 14 residues. The CDR3 spells CASTLLTANTEAFF. The CDR3 bases are TGTGCCAGCACCCTCTTGACAGCCAACACTGAAGCTTTCTTT.

V gene TRBV27 combines with J gene TRBJ1-6; D unresolved. Germline loops: CDR1 MNHEY, CDR2 SMNVEV (reference sequence). The CDR3 has 14 residues. V gave up 2 bases and J gave up 7 bases, with 9 bases separating them. Here the CDR3 DNA reads TGTGCCAGCAGTTTAAAGGCGGGAAATTCACCCCTCCACTTT. Its translation is CASSLKAGNSPLHF.

The chain combines TRBV4-1 with TRBJ2-7; 9 bases map to TRBD1. Trimming took 6 bases from V and 0 from J; bases not matched to a gene: 3. CDR3 length equals 14 residues. The germline V gene has CDR1 MGHRA and CDR2 YSYEKL. This CDR3 is CASSRGQGSYEQYF. CDR3 in DNA: TGCGCCAGCAGTCGGGGACAGGGCTCCTACGAGCAGTACTTC.

This clone appeared a single time. J is TRBJ2-5 and V is TRBV18; no reliable D call. The V gene's germline CDR1 is KGHSH and CDR2 LQKENI. The CDR3 contains 14 residues. Trimming shortened V by 0 bases and J by 2 bases, and 7 bases separated the two germline ends. CDR3 residues: CASSPPPEQETQYF. Here the CDR3 DNA reads TGTGCCAGCTCACCACCGCCAGAACAAGAGACCCAGTACTTC. The complete variable domain, with remaining parts taken from reference TRBV18 and TRBJ2-5, reads NAGVMQNPRHLVRRRGQEARLRCSPMKGHSHVYWYRQLPEEGLKFMVYLQKENIIDESGMPKERFSAEFPKEGPSILRIQQVVRGDSAAYFCASSPPPEQETQYFGPGTRLLVL.

In this sample, this clone turned up a few times. The chain is built from TRBV28 and TRBJ1-3; a possible D gene is TRBD1 (5 bases). Looked up from germline, CDR1 is MDHEN and CDR2 is SYDVKM. The CDR3 has 15 amino acids. The V end was cut by 6 bases, the J end by 0 bases, with 12 bases between. This chain's CDR3 is CASRRGGGSGNTIYF. The CDR3 DNA sequence: TGTGCCAGCAGACGCGGGGGGGGCTCTGGAAACACCATATATTTT.

The chain employs TRBV10-3 and TRBJ2-5; possible D gene TRBD1, 6 bases. V was pared by 5 bases and J by 5 bases, with 18 bases between. The CDR3 sequence is 15 residues long. CDR1 is ENHRY and CDR2 is SYGVKD in the germline V gene. CDR3 loop: CAISSLLQGWETQYF. The CDR3, as DNA: TGTGCCATCAGTTCACTTCTCCAGGGGTGGGAGACCCAGTACTTC.

This clone was counted a single time. This chain uses TRBV10-1 with TRBJ2-3; the match to TRBD2 covers 8 bases. V lost 3 bases to trimming and J lost 5 bases; unmatched junction nucleotides: 13. Germline values: CDR1 WNHNN, CDR2 SYGVQD (reference sequence). This CDR3 region has 17 residues. CDR3 loop: CASSDSTSGGVRDTQYF. The CDR3 nucleotides are TGCGCCAGCAGTGATTCCACGTCGGGGGGGGTACGAGATACGCAGTATTTT.

The J gene is TRBJ2-5, the V gene TRBV6-5; D may be TRBD2 (7 bases). The end of the DNA aligns better with TRBJ2-7, so the J call may be wrong. Germline values: CDR1 MNHEY, CDR2 SVGAGI. This CDR3 has 14 residues. CDR3 residues: CASSRRRGGYEQYF. The CDR3, as DNA: TGTGCCAGCAGTCGTCGTAGGGGGGGCTACGAGCAGTACTTC.

In DNA, the CDR3 is TGTGCCATCAGCCCGGGGGAGGGTCAGCCCCAGCATTTT. This translates into CAISPGEGQPQHF. The genes are TRBV10-3 and TRBJ1-5; TRBD1 might be the D (5 bases). The CDR3 runs 13 residues. CDR1 and CDR2 from the germline V gene are ENHRY and SYGVKD. The V gene lost 6 bases and the J gene lost 6 bases, with 12 bases spanning the gap.

The chain employs TRBV2 and TRBJ2-5; 11 bases line up with TRBD1. V lost 6 bases and J lost 5; bases outside the gene matches: 11. This CDR3 has 16 amino acids. The germline V gene encodes CDR1 SNHLY and CDR2 FYNNEI. CDR3 loop: CASRLGQGAAWETQYF. The CDR3 nucleotides are TGTGCCAGCAGGCTCGGACAGGGGGCTGCCTGGGAGACCCAGTACTTC.